These T cell receptor beta chains were read from a single sample in a study of cytomegalovirus exposure and HLA in healthy donors. Data came from immunoSEQ multiplex PCR; TCRdb stores just in-frame clones and leaves some out. The sample includes 110,000 or so clones, about 88% seen only once; the top ten take 2% to 2.5%. The sequencing sample was made of PBMCs. The receptor set was obtained from a woman under 30 in good health and CMV-seronegative. Both conserved end residues are part of each CDR3. The D gene is left open where the match is weak. Clone size is shown for a subset of rows, as once, few, many or a class of expanded clone.

>TRBD1|TRBJ1-5|TRBV6-5|.
TGTGCCAGCACCAGGGGACAGGGCAATCAGCCCCAGCATTTT
CASTRGQGNQPQHF
>.|TRBJ1-2|TRBV7-9|.
TGTGCCAGCAGCTTCGACAGGTGGTATGGCTACACCTTC
CASSFDRWYGYTF
>TRBD1|TRBJ1-2|TRBV4-2|few
TGTGCCAGCACCGAACCGGGACAGGGAGGAGGCTACACCTTC
CASTEPGQGGGYTF
>.|TRBJ2-1|TRBV28|.
TGTGCCAGCCAAACCCCGGGGAATGAGCAGTTCTTC
CASQTPGNEQFF
>TRBD1|TRBJ1-3|TRBV9|.
TGTGCCAGCAGCGTAGCTCCGATCAGGACAGGCGGAAACACCATATATTTT
CASSVAPIRTGGNTIYF
>.|TRBJ2-5|TRBV14|.
TGTGCCAGCAGCCAAGATCTCGGAGGGATTCAAGAGACCCAGTACTTC
CASSQDLGGIQETQYF
>.|TRBJ2-5|TRBV7-3|.
TGTGCCAGCAGCTTGGACTACCAAGAGACCCAGTACTTC
CASSLDYQETQYF
>.|TRBJ2-5|TRBV5-1|once
TGCGCCAGCAGAGAAGGGGAAGAGACCCAGTACTTC
CASREGEETQYF
>.|TRBJ1-5|TRBV7-6|.
TGTGCCAGCAGCGTATATCGGGGGAGTCAGCCCCAGCATTTT
CASSVYRGSQPQHF
>TRBD1|TRBJ1-2|TRBV7-8|.
TGTGCCAGCAGCTTACAGGGGGCGACCTATGGCTACACCTTC
CASSLQGATYGYTF
>TRBD1|TRBJ1-6|TRBV6-1|.
TGTGCCAGCAGGGGGACAGGTTATAATTCACCCCTCCACTTT
CASRGTGYNSPLHF
>.|TRBJ2-7|TRBV30|.
TGTGCCGCCGGGAGTTTCTACGAGCAGTACTTC
CAAGSFYEQYF
>.|TRBJ2-1|TRBV28|.
TGTGCCAGCAGTGACCCCGGACTCTCCTACAATGAGCAGTTCTTC
CASSDPGLSYNEQFF
>.|TRBJ1-1|TRBV4-3|.
TGCGCCAGCAGCCAAGTACAGGGTACTGAAGCTTTCTTT
CASSQVQGTEAFF
>TRBD2|TRBJ2-1|TRBV5-1|once
TGCGCCAGCGGTCCCGGGACTAACTACAATGAGCAGTTCTTC
CASGPGTNYNEQFF
>.|TRBJ2-7|TRBV5-1|.
TGCGCCAGCAGCTTGGATCCAGGGGCGGGCGAGCAGTACTTC
CASSLDPGAGEQYF
>.|TRBJ2-2|TRBV4-3|.
TGCGCCAGCAGCCAAGGCGATCACGGGGAGCTGTTTTTT
CASSQGDHGELFF
>TRBD1|TRBJ1-1|TRBV29-1|.
TGCAGCGTGGCTGACAGGGACACTGAAGCTTTCTTT
CSVADRDTEAFF
>.|TRBJ2-7|TRBV19|.
TGTGCCAGTAGGACCTACTCGGACAGCTCCTACGAGCAGTACTTC
CASRTYSDSSYEQYF
>.|TRBJ2-1|TRBV5-4|few
TGTGCCAGCTTCTCCATAGGACAGTCCAACAATGAGCAGTTCTTC
CASFSIGQSNNEQFF
>.|TRBJ2-1|TRBV9|.
TGTGCCAGCAGCGTTTATCGGGGGGCCCGGGGGATCTTC
CASSVYRGARGIF
>TRBD2|TRBJ2-2|TRBV5-6|.
TGTGCCAGCAGCGGGCCTAGCGGAGGTGGGACCGGGGAGCTGTTTTTT
CASSGPSGGGTGELFF
>.|TRBJ1-5|TRBV29-1|few
TGCAGCGTCCAGACATCAGGCGATCAGCCCCAGCATTTT
CSVQTSGDQPQHF
>.|TRBJ2-6|TRBV30|.
TGTGCCTGGAGTGACAGCCCTGGGGCCAACGTCCTGACTTTC
CAWSDSPGANVLTF
>.|TRBJ2-3|TRBV6-1|.
TGTGCCAGCAGTGAGGGGGCTGGAGACGGGGATACGCAGTATTTT
CASSEGAGDGDTQYF
>.|TRBJ2-7|TRBV18|.
TGTGCCAGCTCGGCCTCAAGGACAGCGCAATCCTACGAGCAGTACTTC
CASSASRTAQSYEQYF
>.|TRBJ2-7|TRBV11-2|.
TGTGCCAGCAGCTTAAGGTTCTCTGTAGGGGTGTACGAGCAGTACTTC
CASSLRFSVGVYEQYF